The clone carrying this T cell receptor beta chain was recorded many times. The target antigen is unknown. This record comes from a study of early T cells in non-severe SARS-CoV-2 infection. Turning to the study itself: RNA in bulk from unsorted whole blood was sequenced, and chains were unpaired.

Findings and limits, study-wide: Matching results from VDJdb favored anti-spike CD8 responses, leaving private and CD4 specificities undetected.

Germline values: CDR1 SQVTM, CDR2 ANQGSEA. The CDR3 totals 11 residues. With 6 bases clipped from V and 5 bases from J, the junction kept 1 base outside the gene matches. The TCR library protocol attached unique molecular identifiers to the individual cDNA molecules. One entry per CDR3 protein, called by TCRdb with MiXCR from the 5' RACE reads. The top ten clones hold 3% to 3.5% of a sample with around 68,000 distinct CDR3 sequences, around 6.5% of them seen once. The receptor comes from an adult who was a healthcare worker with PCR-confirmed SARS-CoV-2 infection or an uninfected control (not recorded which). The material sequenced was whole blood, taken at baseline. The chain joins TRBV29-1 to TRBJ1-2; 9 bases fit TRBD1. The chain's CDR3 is CSVGQGYGYTF. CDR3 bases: TGCAGCGTCGGACAGGGGTATGGCTACACCTTC.